This TCR beta chain appears in the sequencing data of a study of neurological immune-mediated disorders. Study-level points and caveats: HTLV-1-associated myelopathy displayed the greatest TCR clonal expansion, and multiple sclerosis exhibited the smallest, lower than that of healthy controls.

The cDNA was generated through 5'RACE incorporating 10-nucleotide random UMIs. TCRdb used MiXCR to reprocess the 5' RACE reads, holding one entry per CDR3 protein. This table has around 71,000 distinct CDR3 sequences, roughly 13% appearing once. CDR3 size: 15 residues. Deletions cut 1 base from V and 2 bases from J, with 11 bases between. Germline lookup yields CDR1 SGHTA and CDR2 FQGNSA. At least ten counts were recorded for this clonotype. Antigen specificity is unknown. This sample's time point: longitudinal time-point 1 (baseline). Unsorted libraries used 2 million PBMCs kept at -80 degrees C. This receptor was taken from a female donor with HTLV-1-associated myelopathy (HAM/TSP). The chain has TRBV7-2 and TRBJ2-5; a weak D match, TRBD2 (7 bases). Specimen: PBMCs. CDR3 coding DNA: TGTGCCAGCAGCTTAGTAGGGGGGGGGCAAGAGACCCAGTACTTC. This encodes CASSLVGGGQETQYF.